A selection of T cell receptor beta chains follows, all from one sample in a study of T cell repertoires in cytomegalovirus infection. TCRdb re-called the reads with MiXCR, one entry per CDR3 protein. The sample has 450,000 to 650,000 distinct CDR3 sequences; about 40% are singletons. Their antigen targets remain unknown. The sequenced sample was cultured PBMCs, obtained from culture after CMV antigen stimulation. These receptor sequences come from a human donor in good health (CMV status not recorded). Some clones in this sample may be carry-over from other donors' samples. The CDR3 runs from the conserved cysteine through the conserved F or W. A D gene is named only where the DNA matches it firmly. Clone sizes are given selectively: once, few, many, or a class where the clone is expanded.

clone_size j_call d_call cdr3_length v_call cdr3_aa cdr3_nt
few TRBJ2-6 - 14 TRBV7-2 CASSPTSGANVLTF TGTGCCAGCAGCCCTACTTCCGGGGCCAACGTCCTGACTTTC
- TRBJ1-5 - 13 TRBV12-5 CASRQSPNQPQHF TGTGCTAGTAGACAGTCACCCAATCAGCCCCAGCATTTT
- TRBJ2-4 - 14 TRBV2 CATNRNLAKNIQYF TGTGCCACCAACAGAAACCTAGCCAAAAACATTCAGTACTTC
few TRBJ2-1 - 15 TRBV7-2 CASSRGPSAYNEQFF TGTGCCAGCAGCCGAGGGCCCTCCGCGTACAATGAGCAGTTCTTC
- TRBJ2-1 - 13 TRBV7-2 CASSSRPNLEQFF TGTGCCAGCAGCTCCCGGCCGAACCTTGAGCAGTTCTTC
- TRBJ1-6 - 17 TRBV4-1 CASSQVGRGAQNSPLHF TGCGCCAGCAGCCAAGTGGGGCGCGGCGCCCAAAATTCACCCCTCCACTTT
- TRBJ1-6 - 12 TRBV12-3/TRBV12-4 CASSRSSQPLHF TGTGCCAGCAGTCGGTCCAGCCAACCCCTCCACTTT
- TRBJ2-5 TRBD2 16 TRBV6-1 CASSTPGLAGMETQYF TGTGCCAGCAGTACCCCCGGACTAGCGGGAATGGAGACCCAGTACTTC
- TRBJ1-2 - 15 TRBV3-1 CASSHTRDAAYGYTF TGTGCCAGCAGCCACACTCGGGACGCCGCCTATGGCTACACCTTC
- TRBJ2-3 TRBD2 15 TRBV7-2 CASSLVAGVPDTQYF TGTGCCAGCAGCTTAGTAGCGGGGGTACCAGATACGCAGTATTTT
few TRBJ2-5 - 15 TRBV7-6 CASSLVWRSGETQYF TGTGCCAGCAGCTTAGTATGGCGATCTGGAGAGACCCAGTACTTC
many TRBJ2-1 TRBD1 15 TRBV29-1 CSVEGDRDPYNEQFF TGCAGCGTTGAAGGGGACAGGGACCCCTACAATGAGCAGTTCTTC
- TRBJ1-6 - 15 TRBV7-2 CASSPEGGRSSPLHF TGTGCCAGCAGCCCAGAGGGGGGGCGTTCCTCACCCCTCCACTTT
- TRBJ2-2 TRBD2 14 TRBV4-1 CASSGRREIGELFF TGCGCCAGTTCCGGGCGGCGGGAGATCGGGGAGCTGTTTTTT
few TRBJ2-2 - 14 TRBV19 CATQLGGHTGELFF TGTGCCACCCAACTCGGGGGGCACACCGGGGAGCTGTTTTTT
- TRBJ1-4 - 15 TRBV7-6 CASSRWRYSDEKLFF TGTGCCAGCAGCCGCTGGCGATATTCGGATGAAAAACTGTTTTTT
few TRBJ1-5 - 12 TRBV2 CASRNTNAPQHF TGTGCCAGCAGAAACACCAATGCGCCCCAGCATTTT
- TRBJ1-6 - 16 TRBV6-6 CASITAGRSYNSPLHF TGTGCCAGCATCACGGCGGGCCGGTCCTATAATTCACCCCTCCACTTT
many TRBJ2-1 - 17 TRBV7-2 CASSLASLGSSYNEQFF TGTGCCAGCAGCTTAGCTTCGCTCGGGAGCTCCTACAATGAGCAGTTCTTC
once TRBJ1-4 - 14 TRBV4-2 CASSQEGTNEKLFF TGTGCCAGCAGCCAAGAGGGGACTAATGAAAAACTGTTTTTT
- TRBJ1-4 - 14 TRBV20-1 CSASASVDNEKLFF TGCAGTGCTAGCGCGTCAGTTGATAATGAAAAACTGTTTTTT
few TRBJ2-7 - 16 TRBV11-1 CASSQRGEAGSYEQYF TGTGCCAGCAGCCAGAGGGGGGAGGCGGGCTCCTACGAGCAGTACTTC
- TRBJ2-7 TRBD1 14 TRBV15 CATSRGRTGREQYF TGTGCCACCAGCAGGGGTAGGACAGGCCGCGAGCAGTACTTC
- TRBJ2-1 - 11 TRBV20-1 CSASINNEQFF TGCAGTGCTTCTATAAACAATGAGCAGTTCTTC
- TRBJ2-1 - 12 TRBV11-2 CASSLRFYEQFF TGTGCCAGCAGCTTAAGGTTCTATGAGCAGTTCTTC
- TRBJ1-1 TRBD1 15 TRBV11-3 CASSPQTGRGTEAFF TGTGCCAGCAGCCCCCAGACAGGGCGAGGGACTGAAGCTTTCTTT
- TRBJ2-1 TRBD2 15 TRBV7-6 CASSYGLAGLNEQFF TGTGCCAGCAGCTACGGACTAGCGGGTCTCAATGAGCAGTTCTTC
- TRBJ1-3 - 16 TRBV12-3/TRBV12-4 CASGGRGRRAGNTIYF TGTGCCAGCGGGGGAAGGGGTCGCCGGGCGGGAAACACCATATATTTT
- TRBJ2-3 TRBD2 19 TRBV27 CASSLSTGTSGGPTDTQYF TGTGCCAGCAGTTTATCCACCGGGACTAGCGGGGGTCCAACAGATACGCAGTATTTT
- TRBJ2-1 TRBD2 17 TRBV20-1 CSARVAQLAGFYNEQFF TGCAGTGCTAGAGTGGCCCAACTAGCGGGGTTCTACAATGAGCAGTTCTTC
- TRBJ2-7 - 13 TRBV7-2 CASSPTLGYEQYF TGTGCCAGCAGCCCTACTTTGGGATACGAGCAGTACTTC
many TRBJ1-2 - 14 TRBV7-2 CASSPISGVRGYTF TGTGCCAGCAGCCCCATATCGGGGGTTAGGGGCTACACCTTC
- TRBJ1-1 TRBD1 19 TRBV11-2 CASRGPALSRGRVNTEAFF TGTGCCAGCAGGGGACCCGCCCTCTCGAGGGGGCGCGTCAACACTGAAGCTTTCTTT
many TRBJ2-5 - 14 TRBV7-2 CASSSLRGSETQYF TGTGCCAGCAGCTCCTTGAGAGGGTCAGAGACCCAGTACTTC
- TRBJ1-5 - 14 TRBV12-3/TRBV12-4 CASTPGTLHQPQHF TGTGCCAGCACCCCTGGGACTCTCCATCAGCCCCAGCATTTT
few TRBJ2-3 - 15 TRBV7-2 CASTLGGGDTDTQYF TGTGCCAGCACCTTGGGGGGCGGGGATACAGATACGCAGTATTTT
once TRBJ2-6 - 15 TRBV19 CASGDLSTGANVLTF TGTGCCAGTGGGGATTTATCTACTGGGGCCAACGTCCTGACTTTC
- TRBJ2-7 TRBD2 17 TRBV7-2 CASSLAASSGGGREQYF TGTGCCAGCAGCCTCGCAGCGAGTAGCGGGGGCGGGAGGGAGCAGTACTTC
- TRBJ2-7 TRBD1 15 TRBV6-2/TRBV6-3 CASSLKGDSPYEQYF TGTGCCAGCAGCCTAAAGGGGGACAGTCCCTACGAGCAGTACTTC
few TRBJ1-6 - 15 TRBV6-1 CASSETGQGFDLLHF TGTGCCAGCAGTGAAACAGGGCAGGGTTTCGATTTACTCCACTTT
few TRBJ1-2 TRBD1 13 TRBV7-2 CASSWGQARGYTF TGTGCCAGCAGTTGGGGACAGGCGAGAGGCTACACCTTC
- TRBJ1-2 - 15 TRBV25-1 CASEGGVGGSYGYTF TGTGCCAGCGAAGGGGGGGTGGGGGGCTCATATGGCTACACCTTC
- TRBJ2-1 - 16 TRBV4-2 CASSQEGGRSYNEQFF TGTGCCAGCAGCCAAGAAGGGGGGCGCTCCTACAATGAGCAGTTCTTC
few TRBJ1-4 - 16 TRBV12-3/TRBV12-4 CASSPPGHENNEKLFF TGTGCCAGCAGCCCCCCGGGACACGAGAATAATGAAAAACTGTTTTTT
- TRBJ2-7 TRBD2 14 TRBV5-3 CASSLGGFAYEQYF TGTGCCAGCAGCTTGGGGGGGTTTGCCTACGAGCAGTACTTC
few TRBJ2-1 - 15 TRBV11-2 CASSLGVYARGEQFF TGTGCCAGCAGCTTAGGGGTATATGCCCGTGGGGAGCAGTTCTTC
once TRBJ2-3 - 13 TRBV12-3/TRBV12-4 CASSPLPEATQYF TGTGCCAGCAGCCCCCTGCCAGAGGCCACGCAGTATTTT
- TRBJ2-1 TRBD2 15 TRBV27 CASSPWTSGNNEQFF TGTGCCAGCAGTCCCTGGACTAGCGGGAACAATGAGCAGTTCTTC
- TRBJ1-5 TRBD1 15 TRBV19 CASGPGQGSNQPQHF TGTGCCAGTGGACCGGGACAGGGAAGCAATCAGCCCCAGCATTTT
- TRBJ1-5 - 13 TRBV2 CANIRGRTDTQHF TGTGCCAACATAAGGGGTCGCACAGATACGCAGCATTTT
few TRBJ2-1 - 13 TRBV6-1 CASSRTGDNEQFF TGTGCCAGCAGTCGGACGGGGGACAATGAGCAGTTCTTC
few TRBJ2-2 - 17 TRBV7-8 CASSLRGQFANTGELFF TGTGCCAGCAGCTTACGTGGACAGTTCGCGAACACCGGGGAGCTGTTTTTT
- TRBJ2-3 - 15 TRBV11-3 CASSSGSSSTDTQYF TGTGCCAGCAGCTCAGGATCCTCTAGCACAGATACGCAGTATTTT